The subject of this entry is one TCR beta chain. The sample originates from a study of long-term antiretroviral therapy in people with HIV. V lost 1 base and J lost 3, with 7 bases in between. Germline CDR1 LNHDA, CDR2 SQIVND (reference sequence). The CDR3 sequence is 13 residues long. The assay, immunoSEQ v3.0, was run at survey level. TCRdb's table, derived via immunoSEQ multiplex PCR, lists solely in-frame clones and lacks some. Found here are about 25,000 clones, 79% of them singletons; the top ten hold 11%. V and J are TRBV19 and TRBJ2-7; D is ambiguous. This sequence was found in a man aged 25-40 years with HIV. Material: unsorted PBMCs, obtained 2.1 years after starting antiretroviral therapy. The CDR3, as DNA: TGTGCCAGTAGTATAGGGCAGAGCTACGAGCAGTACTTC. This gives the protein CASSIGQSYEQYF.